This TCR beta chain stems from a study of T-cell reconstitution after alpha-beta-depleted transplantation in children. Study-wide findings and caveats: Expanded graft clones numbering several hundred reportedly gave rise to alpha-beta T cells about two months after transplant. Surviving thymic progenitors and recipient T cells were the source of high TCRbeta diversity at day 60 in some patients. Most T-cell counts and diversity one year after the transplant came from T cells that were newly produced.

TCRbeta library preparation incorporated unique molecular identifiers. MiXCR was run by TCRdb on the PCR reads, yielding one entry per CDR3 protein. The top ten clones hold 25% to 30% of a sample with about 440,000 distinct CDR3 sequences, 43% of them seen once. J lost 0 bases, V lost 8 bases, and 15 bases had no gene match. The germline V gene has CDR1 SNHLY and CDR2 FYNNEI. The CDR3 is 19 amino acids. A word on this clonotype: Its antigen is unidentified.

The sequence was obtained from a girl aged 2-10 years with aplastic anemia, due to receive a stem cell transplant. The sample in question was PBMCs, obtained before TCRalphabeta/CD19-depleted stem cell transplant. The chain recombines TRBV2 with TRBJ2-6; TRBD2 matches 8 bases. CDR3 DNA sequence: TGTGCCAGCTGTTTAGTCGGGGGGGGAAGTGTCTCTGGGGCCAACGTCCTGACTTTC. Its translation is CASCLVGGGSVSGANVLTF.